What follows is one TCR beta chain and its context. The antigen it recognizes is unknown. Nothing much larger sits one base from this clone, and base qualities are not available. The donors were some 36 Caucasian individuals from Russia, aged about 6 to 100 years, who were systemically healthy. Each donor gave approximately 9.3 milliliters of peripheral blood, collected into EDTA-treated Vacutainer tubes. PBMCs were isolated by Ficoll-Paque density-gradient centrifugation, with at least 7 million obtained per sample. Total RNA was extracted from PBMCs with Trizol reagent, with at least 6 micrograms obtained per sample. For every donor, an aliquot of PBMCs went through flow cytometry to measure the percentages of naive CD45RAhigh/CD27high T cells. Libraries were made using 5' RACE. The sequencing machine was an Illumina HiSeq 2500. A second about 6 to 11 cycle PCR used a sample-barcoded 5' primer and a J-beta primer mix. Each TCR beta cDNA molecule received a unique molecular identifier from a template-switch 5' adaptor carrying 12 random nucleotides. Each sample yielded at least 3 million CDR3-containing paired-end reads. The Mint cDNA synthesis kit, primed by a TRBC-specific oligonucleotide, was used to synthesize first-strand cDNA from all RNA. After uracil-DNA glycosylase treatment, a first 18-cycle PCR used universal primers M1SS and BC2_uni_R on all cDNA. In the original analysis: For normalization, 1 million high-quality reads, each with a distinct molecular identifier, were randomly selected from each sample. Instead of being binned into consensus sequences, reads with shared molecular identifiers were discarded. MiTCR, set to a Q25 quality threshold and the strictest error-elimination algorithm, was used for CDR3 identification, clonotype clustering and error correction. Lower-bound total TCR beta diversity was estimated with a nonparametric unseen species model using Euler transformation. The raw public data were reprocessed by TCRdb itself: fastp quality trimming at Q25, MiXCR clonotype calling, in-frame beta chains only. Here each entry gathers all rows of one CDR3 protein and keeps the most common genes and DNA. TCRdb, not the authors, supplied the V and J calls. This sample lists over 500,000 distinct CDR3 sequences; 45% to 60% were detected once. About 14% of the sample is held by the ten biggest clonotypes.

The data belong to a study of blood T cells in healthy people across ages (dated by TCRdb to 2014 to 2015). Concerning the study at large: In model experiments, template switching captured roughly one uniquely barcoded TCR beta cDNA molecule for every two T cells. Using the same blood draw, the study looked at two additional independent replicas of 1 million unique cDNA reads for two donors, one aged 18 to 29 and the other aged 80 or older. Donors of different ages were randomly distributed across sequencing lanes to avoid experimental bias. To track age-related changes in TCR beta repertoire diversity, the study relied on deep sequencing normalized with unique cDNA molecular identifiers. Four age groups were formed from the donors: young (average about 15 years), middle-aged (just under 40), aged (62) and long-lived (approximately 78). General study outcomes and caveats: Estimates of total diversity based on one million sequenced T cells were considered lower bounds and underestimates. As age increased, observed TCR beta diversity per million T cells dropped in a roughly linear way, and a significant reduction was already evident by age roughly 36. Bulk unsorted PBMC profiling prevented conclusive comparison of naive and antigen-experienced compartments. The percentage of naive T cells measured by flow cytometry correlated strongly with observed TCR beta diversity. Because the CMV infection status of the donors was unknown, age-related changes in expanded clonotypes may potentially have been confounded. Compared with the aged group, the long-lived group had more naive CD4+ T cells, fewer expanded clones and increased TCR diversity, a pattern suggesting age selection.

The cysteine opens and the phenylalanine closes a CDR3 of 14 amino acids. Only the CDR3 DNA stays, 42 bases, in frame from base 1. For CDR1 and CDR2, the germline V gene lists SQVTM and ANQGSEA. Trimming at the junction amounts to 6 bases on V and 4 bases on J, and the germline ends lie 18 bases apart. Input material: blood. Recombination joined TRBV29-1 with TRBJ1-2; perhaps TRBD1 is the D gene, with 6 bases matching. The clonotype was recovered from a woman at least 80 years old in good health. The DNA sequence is TGCAGCGTGGACGGTGGGGGCAGGGTCTATGGCTACACCTTC. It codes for CSVDGGGRVYGYTF.